This T cell receptor (beta chain) is from a study of human T cells and chemical hapten exposure. MiXCR, applied by TCRdb to the RACE reads, yields one record per CDR3 protein. The table includes approximately 100,000 distinct CDR3 sequences, 11% detected once. The CDR3 loop spans 16 amino acids. Germline V gene sequence: CDR1 SGHTA, CDR2 FQGNSA. With 2 bases clipped from V and 2 bases from J, the junction kept 3 bases outside the gene matches. Time point denoted: patch test 1, 2 weeks after DPC sensitization. Sample treatment: therapeutic diphenylcyclopropenone sensitization with weekly scalp DPC. The starting material was whole blood, obtained in connection with sensitization to the hapten diphenylcyclopropenone (DPC). The receptor was isolated from a woman in her thirties or forties with alopecia areata. Some clones in this sample may be carry-over from other donors' samples. This chain joins TRBV7-2 and TRBJ2-7, with 13 bases fitting TRBD2. The CDR3 reads CASSLLGLAGPYEQYF. CDR3 sequence (DNA): TGTGCCAGCAGCTTACTGGGACTAGCGGGGCCCTACGAGCAGTACTTC. The full variable domain, rest sourced from reference TRBV7-2 and TRBJ2-7, is GAGVSQSPSNKVTEKGKDVELRCDPISGHTALYWYRQSLGQGLEFLIYFQGNSAPDKSGLPSDRFSAERTGGSVSTLTIQRTQQEDSAVYLCASSLLGLAGPYEQYFGPGTRLTVT.